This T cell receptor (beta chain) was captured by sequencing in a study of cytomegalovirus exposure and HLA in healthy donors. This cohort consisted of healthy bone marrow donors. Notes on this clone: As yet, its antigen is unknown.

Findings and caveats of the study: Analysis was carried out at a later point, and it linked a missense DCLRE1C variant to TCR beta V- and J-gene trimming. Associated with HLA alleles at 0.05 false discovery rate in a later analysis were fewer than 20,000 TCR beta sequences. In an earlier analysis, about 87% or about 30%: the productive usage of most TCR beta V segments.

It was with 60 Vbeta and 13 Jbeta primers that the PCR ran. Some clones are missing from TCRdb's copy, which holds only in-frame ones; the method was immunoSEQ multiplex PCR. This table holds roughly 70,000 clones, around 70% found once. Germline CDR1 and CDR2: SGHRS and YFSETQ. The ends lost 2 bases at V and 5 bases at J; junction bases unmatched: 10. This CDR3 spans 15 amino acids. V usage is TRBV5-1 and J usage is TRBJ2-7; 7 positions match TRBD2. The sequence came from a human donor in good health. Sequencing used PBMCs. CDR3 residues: CASSFLAGDPHEQYF. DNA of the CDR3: TGCGCCAGCAGCTTCTTGGCGGGAGATCCCCACGAGCAGTACTTC.